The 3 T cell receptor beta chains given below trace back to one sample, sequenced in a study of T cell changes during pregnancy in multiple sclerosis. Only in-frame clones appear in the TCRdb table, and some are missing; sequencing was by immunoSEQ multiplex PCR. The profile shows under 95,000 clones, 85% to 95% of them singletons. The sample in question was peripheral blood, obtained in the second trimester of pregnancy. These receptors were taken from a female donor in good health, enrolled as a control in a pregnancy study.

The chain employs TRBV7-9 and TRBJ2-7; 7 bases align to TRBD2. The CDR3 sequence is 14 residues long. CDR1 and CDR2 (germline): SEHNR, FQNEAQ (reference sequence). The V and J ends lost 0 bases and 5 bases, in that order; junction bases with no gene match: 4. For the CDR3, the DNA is TGTGCCAGCAGCTTAGCGGGAGGGCCCGACGAGCAGTACTTC. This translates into CASSLAGGPDEQYF.

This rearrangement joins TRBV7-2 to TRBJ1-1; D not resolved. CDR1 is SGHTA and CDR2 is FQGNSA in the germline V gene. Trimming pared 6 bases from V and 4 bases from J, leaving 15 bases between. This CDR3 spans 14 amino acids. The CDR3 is CASSPTPLATEAFF. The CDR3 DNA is TGTGCCAGCAGTCCCACCCCCCTAGCCACTGAAGCTTTCTTT.

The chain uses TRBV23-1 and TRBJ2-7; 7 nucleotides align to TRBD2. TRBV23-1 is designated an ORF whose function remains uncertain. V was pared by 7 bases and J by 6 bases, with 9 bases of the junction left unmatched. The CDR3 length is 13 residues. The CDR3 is CASTLGLVCEQYF. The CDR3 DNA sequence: TGCGCCAGCACCCTAGGACTAGTCTGCGAGCAGTACTTC.